The 26 T cell receptor beta chains given below trace back to one sample, sequenced in a study of T cell responses to AZD1222 COVID-19 vaccine. Data came from immunoSEQ multiplex PCR; TCRdb stores just in-frame clones and leaves some out. This table has about 85,000 clones, 70% to 90% appearing once. This sample comprised peripheral blood, obtained on day 0 of AZD1222 vaccination. The receptors derive from an adult in good health.

The chain links TRBV28 to TRBJ1-6; D not resolved. The V gene's germline CDR1 is MDHEN and CDR2 SYDVKM. The CDR3 loop spans 13 amino acids. V lost 3 bases and J 6 bases, leaving 6 bases between the germline ends. As DNA, the CDR3 is TGTGCCAGCAGTTTTCAGTCTAATTCACCCCTCCACTTT. Its protein is CASSFQSNSPLHF.

DNA for the CDR3: TGTGCCAGCAGCGTCACAGGGGGCGCGAACTATGGCTACACCTTC. Translated, it gives CASSVTGGANYGYTF. The chain employs TRBV7-2 and TRBJ1-2, with 9 bases matching TRBD1. J lost 2 bases, V lost 5 bases, and 6 bases had no gene match. The germline V gene has CDR1 SGHTA and CDR2 FQGNSA. The CDR3 extends over 15 amino acids.

The V call is TRBV6-5, the J call TRBJ2-1, with D perhaps matching TRBD2 (6 bases). Germline CDR1 is MNHEY and CDR2 is SVGAGI. The CDR3 totals 15 residues. V lost 5 bases to trimming and J lost 0 bases, with 11 bases between them. The CDR3 DNA is TGTGCCAGCAGTCCTGATAGCGGCTCCTACAATGAGCAGTTCTTC. Translated, it gives CASSPDSGSYNEQFF.

V gene TRBV3-1 (or the pseudogene TRBV3-2) combines with J gene TRBJ2-2, with D uncertain. Germline V CDR1 and CDR2: LGHDT, YNNKEL (reference sequence). CDR3 length equals 14 residues. V lost 1 base and J 1 base, leaving 4 bases between the germline ends. The CDR3: CASSQVGNTGELFF. DNA for the CDR3: TGTGCCAGCAGCCAAGTCGGGAACACCGGGGAGCTGTTTTTT.

The chain links TRBV2 to TRBJ1-6, with TRBD1 matching over 8 bases. V shed 6 bases, J shed 4 bases, and the junction held 8 bases outside the gene matches. The germline gives CDR1 SNHLY, CDR2 FYNNEI. The CDR3 has 16 residues. Written as DNA, the CDR3 is TGTGCCAGCAGGGGCCGAGGGACAGGATATAATTCACCCCTCCACTTT. Its protein is CASRGRGTGYNSPLHF. The variable domain in full, with the rest retrieved from reference TRBV2 and TRBJ1-6, is EPEVTQTPSHQVTQMGQEVILRCVPISNHLYFYWYRQILGQKVEFLVSFYNNEISEKSEIFDDQFSVERPDGSNFTLKIRSTKLEDSAMYFCASRGRGTGYNSPLHFGNGTRLTVT.

This clone was picked up many times. The chain couples TRBV19 to TRBJ2-3; 12 bases match TRBD1. Germline V gives CDR1 LNHDA, CDR2 SQIVND (reference sequence). V trimming: 3 bases; J trimming: 6 bases; junction bases outside the gene matches: 7. The CDR3 sequence is 16 residues long. The chain's CDR3 is CASSIPGQGAGDTQYF. The DNA of the CDR3 is TGTGCCAGTAGTATTCCGGGACAGGGGGCAGGGGATACGCAGTATTTT.

The V and J genes are TRBV5-1 and TRBJ2-5; tentatively, D is TRBD2 (5 bases). V lost 2 bases to trimming and J lost 3 bases, with 14 bases between them. Germline assignment: CDR1 SGHRS and CDR2 YFSETQ. The CDR3 totals 15 residues. The CDR3 bases are TGCGCCAGCAGCTTTAGTCTAGCCGGCGAAGAGACCCAGTACTTC. It encodes CASSFSLAGEETQYF.

This clone was seen just once. The CDR3 region is CASSQDLRKGEKLFF. In DNA, the CDR3 is TGTGCCAGCAGCCAAGATCTACGGAAGGGTGAAAAACTGTTTTTT. The V and J genes are TRBV14 and TRBJ1-4; D ambiguous. The V end lost 0 bases, the J end lost 7 bases, and 12 bases lay between the germline ends. The CDR3 extends over 15 amino acids. Germline CDR1 is SGHDN and CDR2 is FVKESK.

The chain uses TRBV4-2 and TRBJ1-1; no reliable D call. V was clipped by 3 bases and J by 1 base, with 15 bases between them. Germline values: CDR1 LGHNA, CDR2 YNFKEQ. The CDR3 extends over 16 amino acids. CDR3 nucleotide sequence: TGTGCCAGCAGCCAGCACGTTTCGACGGGGAACACTGAAGCTTTCTTT. Amino acids: CASSQHVSTGNTEAFF.

The CDR3 is CASISGRGQPQHF. Here the CDR3 DNA reads TGTGCCAGTATCTCAGGGAGGGGGCAGCCCCAGCATTTT. The V and J genes are TRBV19 and TRBJ1-5, with D maybe TRBD1 (6 bases). This CDR3 has 13 residues. V lost 7 bases to trimming and J lost 7 bases, with 14 bases between them. Germline V CDR1 and CDR2: LNHDA, SQIVND (reference sequence).

This clone was recorded once. The V gene is TRBV7-9, the J gene TRBJ2-1; 7 nucleotides line up with TRBD1. CDR3 length equals 9 residues. CDR1 is SEHNR, CDR2 FQNEAQ, per germline (reference sequence). V lost 11 bases to trimming and J lost 9 bases; unmatched junction nucleotides: 1. CDR3 DNA: TGTGCCGGGGACAGTGAGCAGTTCTTC. Translating gives CAGDSEQFF.

The CDR3 is CASIPGGGSDDEKLFF. The CDR3, as DNA: TGTGCCAGCATCCCGGGAGGAGGGAGTGATGATGAAAAACTGTTTTTT. This rearrangement joins TRBV28 to TRBJ1-4; D gene unclear. The CDR3 spans 16 residues. Looked up from germline, CDR1 is MDHEN and CDR2 is SYDVKM. V was pared by 7 bases and J by 6 bases, with 21 bases between.

The chain uses TRBV7-2 and TRBJ2-7; 10 positions agree with TRBD1. CDR1 SGHTA and CDR2 FQGNSA come from the germline V gene. V was pared by 5 bases and J by 2 bases, with 12 bases of the junction left unmatched. This CDR3 comprises 17 residues. This CDR3 reads CASSPRGGTGVAYEQYF. DNA for the CDR3: TGTGCCAGCAGCCCGAGAGGGGGGACAGGGGTCGCCTACGAGCAGTACTTC.

The chain carries TRBV3-1 (or the pseudogene TRBV3-2) and TRBJ2-7; 12 nucleotides match TRBD2. This CDR3 is built from 16 residues. Germline-derived CDR1 and CDR2 are LGHDT and YNNKEL (reference sequence). V shed 2 bases, J shed 4 bases, and the junction held 6 bases outside the gene matches. The chain's CDR3 is CASSQRLAGALYEQYF. CDR3 in DNA: TGTGCCAGCAGCCAACGACTAGCGGGGGCCCTATACGAGCAGTACTTC.

In its sample, this clone was seen once. The chain uses TRBV6-1 and TRBJ2-7; TRBD2 agrees at 10 bases. The CDR3 loop spans 14 amino acids. Unmatched junction bases numbered 5, after V lost 2 bases and J lost 7 bases. Germline V gene data show CDR1 as MNHNS and CDR2 as SASEGT. The CDR3 DNA sequence: TGTGCCAGCAGTGAAACGGATAGCGGGGGGGAGCAGTACTTC. Translation: CASSETDSGGEQYF.

The gene calls are TRBV5-1 and TRBJ1-4, with D perhaps TRBD1 (5 bases). The V end lost 3 bases, the J end lost 4 bases, and 10 bases lay between the germline ends. Germline CDR1 is SGHRS and CDR2 is YFSETQ. The CDR3 is made up of 14 amino acids. The CDR3 bases are TGCGCCAGCAGCTCGACAGCTCTTAATGAAAAACTGTTTTTT. Translated, it gives CASSSTALNEKLFF.

This chain joins TRBV7-3 and TRBJ2-7; 7 bases line up with TRBD1. With 5 bases clipped from V and 8 bases from J, the junction kept 6 bases outside the gene matches. CDR1 and CDR2 (germline): SGHTA, FQGTGA. This CDR3 contains 12 residues. The CDR3 spells CASSPDREKQYF. DNA of the CDR3: TGTGCCAGCAGCCCTGACAGGGAAAAGCAGTACTTC. Looking up the rest from reference TRBV7-3 and TRBJ2-7 gives the full variable domain: GAGVSQTPSNKVTEKGKYVELRCDPISGHTALYWYRQSLGQGPEFLIYFQGTGAADDSGLPNDRFFAVRPEGSVSTLKIQRTERGDSAVYLCASSPDREKQYFGPGTRLTVT.

The chain joins TRBV7-3 to TRBJ1-3, with a possible D match to TRBD1 (5 bases). The CDR3 is 12 residues long. V lost 8 bases to trimming and J lost 0 bases, with 5 bases between them. Germline CDR1 and CDR2: SGHTA and FQGTGA. As DNA, the CDR3 is TGTGCCAGCGGGGGCTCTGGAAACACCATATATTTT. It codes for CASGGSGNTIYF.

V gene TRBV18 combines with J gene TRBJ1-1; 9 bases are a match to TRBD1. This CDR3 is 15 amino acids long. Trimming took 2 bases from V and 0 from J; bases not matched to a gene: 1. From germline, CDR1 is KGHSH and CDR2 LQKENI. Here the CDR3 DNA reads TGTGCCAGCTCACCAGGGACAGGGTTGAACACTGAAGCTTTCTTT. Translating it yields CASSPGTGLNTEAFF.

J is TRBJ2-7 and V is TRBV5-1; unclear D gene. The CDR3 has 12 residues. The V gene's germline CDR1 is SGHRS and CDR2 YFSETQ. V shed 4 bases and J shed 5 bases, with 10 bases lying between them. Written as DNA, the CDR3 is TGCGCCAGCAGCCCCCCCGGACACGAGCAGTACTTC. Translated, it gives CASSPPGHEQYF.

CDR3 region: CASLRGSTDTQYF. In DNA, the CDR3 is TGTGCCAGCCTGAGGGGCAGCACAGATACGCAGTATTTT. This chain connects TRBV2 to TRBJ2-3; D assignment may be TRBD1 or TRBD2 (5 bases each). Trimming removed 8 bases from V and 0 bases from J, with 9 bases in between. Germline V lookup: CDR1 SNHLY, CDR2 FYNNEI. The CDR3 runs to 13 residues.

The rearrangement uses TRBV15 and TRBJ2-2; D tentatively reads TRBD1 or TRBD2 (5 bases each). CDR1 is LNHNV and CDR2 is YYDKDF in the germline V gene (reference sequence). V lost 0 bases to trimming and J lost 6 bases, with 8 bases between them. This CDR3 is 14 amino acids long. CDR3 sequence (DNA): TGTGCCACCAGCAGAGATAGGGGAGCCGGGGAGCTGTTTTTT. Protein: CATSRDRGAGELFF.

The chain recombines TRBV5-1 with TRBJ1-3; D is unresolved. The CDR3 has 13 residues. Germline lookup yields CDR1 SGHRS and CDR2 YFSETQ. The V and J ends lost 4 bases and 1 base respectively, with 6 bases between them. CDR3: CASSEYSGNTIYF. DNA for the CDR3: TGCGCCAGCAGCGAGTATTCTGGAAACACCATATATTTT.

This clone occurred once. The chain joins TRBV7-2 to TRBJ2-1, with 7 bases that match TRBD2. The CDR3 has 15 amino acids. Unmatched junction bases numbered 3, after V lost 3 bases and J lost 1 base. The germline gives CDR1 SGHTA, CDR2 FQGNSA. CDR3 sequence reads: CASSLGGYSYNEQFF. The CDR3 DNA follows: TGTGCCAGCAGCTTGGGGGGGTATTCCTACAATGAGCAGTTCTTC.

This chain connects TRBV28 to TRBJ1-2, with D possibly being TRBD1 (5 bases). The CDR3 sequence is 13 residues long. V lost 3 bases and J 4 bases, leaving 9 bases between the germline ends. Germline loops: CDR1 MDHEN, CDR2 SYDVKM. CDR3 DNA sequence: TGTGCCAGCAGTTTTACAGGAAGCTATGGCTACACCTTC. Protein sequence: CASSFTGSYGYTF.

The chain carries TRBV15 and TRBJ2-6; D is unclear. Germline V gene lookup returns CDR1 LNHNV and CDR2 YYDKDF (reference sequence). V lost 5 bases and J 0 bases, leaving 8 bases between the germline ends. This CDR3 spans 15 amino acids. CDR3 sequence reads: CATSPQTSGANVLTF. CDR3 in DNA: TGTGCCACCAGCCCACAGACCTCTGGGGCCAACGTCCTGACTTTC.